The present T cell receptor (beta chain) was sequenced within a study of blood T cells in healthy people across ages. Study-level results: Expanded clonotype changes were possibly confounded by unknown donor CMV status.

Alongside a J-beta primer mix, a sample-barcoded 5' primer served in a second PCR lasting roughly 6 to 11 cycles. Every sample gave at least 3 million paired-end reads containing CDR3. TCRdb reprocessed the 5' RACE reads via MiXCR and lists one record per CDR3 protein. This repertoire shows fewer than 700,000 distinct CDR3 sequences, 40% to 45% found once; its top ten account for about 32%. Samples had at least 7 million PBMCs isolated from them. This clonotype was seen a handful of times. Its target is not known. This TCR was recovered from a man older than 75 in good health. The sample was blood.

The CDR3 DNA sequence: TGTGCCAGCAGCCAAGATTGGGGAGGAGGCATTCAGTACTTC. This codes for CASSQDWGGGIQYF. This chain links TRBV3-1 with TRBJ2-4; a possible D gene is TRBD2 (6 bases). The germline CDR1 and CDR2 sequences are LGHDT and YNNKEL (reference sequence). CDR3 length: 14 amino acids. Trimming shortened V by 0 bases and J by 9 bases, and 12 bases separated the two germline ends.